This T cell receptor (beta chain) was identified in a study of response to subunit inactivated influenza vaccine. Study-level findings and limits: There was a suggestion from the authors that each seasonal influenza vaccination recruits few new T cells.

Germline loops: CDR1 SGHDN, CDR2 FVKESK. CDR3 size: 13 residues. Trimming left V 3 bases short and J 11 bases short, with 11 bases between. This clonotype has only one observation. Its matching antigen is unknown. TCRdb analysed the RT-PCR reads with MiXCR anew, one entry per CDR3 protein. This sample yields about 780,000 distinct CDR3 sequences, of which approximately 17% are seen a single time; around 9.9% belongs to the top ten. The TCR comes from a man aged 50-60 years who received an inactivated influenza vaccine. V gene TRBV14 combines with J gene TRBJ1-6; D is possibly TRBD1 (5 bases). The specimen was PBMCs from blood, collected around 5 days after vaccination. In DNA form, the CDR3 reads TGTGCCAGCAGCCAGGGCCTAGGGGCACCCCTCCACTTT. Residues: CASSQGLGAPLHF.